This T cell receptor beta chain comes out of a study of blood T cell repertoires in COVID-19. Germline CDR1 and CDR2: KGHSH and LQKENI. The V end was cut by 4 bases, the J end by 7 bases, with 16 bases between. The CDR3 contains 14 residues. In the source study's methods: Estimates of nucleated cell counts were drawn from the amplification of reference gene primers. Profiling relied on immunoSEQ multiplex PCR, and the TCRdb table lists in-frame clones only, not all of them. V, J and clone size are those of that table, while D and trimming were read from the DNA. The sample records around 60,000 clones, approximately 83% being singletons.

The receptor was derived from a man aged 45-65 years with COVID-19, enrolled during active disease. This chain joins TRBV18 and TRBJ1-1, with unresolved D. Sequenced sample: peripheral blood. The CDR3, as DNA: TGTGCCAGCTCACTCACCCAGGAGAGCGGTGAAGCTTTCTTT. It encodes CASSLTQESGEAFF. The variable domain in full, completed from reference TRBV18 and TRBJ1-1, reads NAGVMQNPRHLVRRRGQEARLRCSPMKGHSHVYWYRQLPEEGLKFMVYLQKENIIDESGMPKERFSAEFPKEGPSILRIQQVVRGDSAAYFCASSLTQESGEAFFGQGTRLTVV.